These T cell receptor beta chains were read from a single sample in a study of memory CD4+ T cells and cytomegalovirus serostatus. This table comes from immunoSEQ multiplex PCR, and its TCRdb copy is limited to in-frame clones, with some not included. The sample lists approximately 47,000 clones, under 80% occurring once. Sequenced: memory CD4+ T cells from blood. These receptors were obtained from an adult in good health and CMV-seronegative. Each CDR3 is given with its conserved first and last residue. A D gene is named only where the DNA matches it firmly. The size entry is marked missing in some rows and otherwise reads once, few, many or a size class.

J gene: TRBJ1-1
V gene: TRBV5-6
clone size: once
D gene: NA
CDR3 DNA: TGTGCCAGCAATCTTAAGGGTGCGGACGAAGCTTTCTTT
CDR3 protein: CASNLKGADEAFF

J gene: TRBJ1-1
V gene: TRBV5-8
clone size: NA
D gene: TRBD1
CDR3 DNA: TGTGCCAGCAGCTTGGAACAGGGGAGACGCACTGAAGCTTTCTTT
CDR3 protein: CASSLEQGRRTEAFF

J gene: TRBJ1-6
V gene: TRBV4-3
clone size: NA
D gene: NA
CDR3 DNA: TGCGCCAGCAGCCGCAGGCCCGAGGGAAATTCACCCCTCCACTTT
CDR3 protein: CASSRRPEGNSPLHF

J gene: TRBJ1-1
V gene: TRBV5-1
clone size: NA
D gene: NA
CDR3 DNA: TGCGCCAGCAGTCCCGGTGCGAACACTGAAGCTTTCTTT
CDR3 protein: CASSPGANTEAFF

J gene: TRBJ1-4
V gene: TRBV30
clone size: NA
D gene: NA
CDR3 DNA: TGTGCCTGGAGCGCCGGGGCCGCAACTAATGAAAAACTGTTTTTT
CDR3 protein: CAWSAGAATNEKLFF

J gene: TRBJ2-3
V gene: TRBV11-1
clone size: NA
D gene: TRBD2
CDR3 DNA: TGTGCCAGCAGCTTATATCTAGCGGGGGGGCCTTCAGATACGCAGTATTTT
CDR3 protein: CASSLYLAGGPSDTQYF

J gene: TRBJ1-5
V gene: TRBV6-5
clone size: NA
D gene: NA
CDR3 DNA: TGTGCCAGCAGTACCCGGGGACGGAGCAATCAGCCCCAGCATTTT
CDR3 protein: CASSTRGRSNQPQHF

J gene: TRBJ1-2
V gene: TRBV6-6
clone size: NA
D gene: NA
CDR3 DNA: TGTGCCAGCAGTTACTCTCGGGAGGTCTATGGCTACACCTTC
CDR3 protein: CASSYSREVYGYTF

J gene: TRBJ2-5
V gene: TRBV29-1
clone size: NA
D gene: NA
CDR3 DNA: TGCAGCGTAGAGACTTTGCGACAGGCGAAATTAAAAGAGACCCAGTACTTC
CDR3 protein: CSVETLRQAKLKETQYF

J gene: TRBJ2-7
V gene: TRBV4-3
clone size: NA
D gene: TRBD1
CDR3 DNA: TGCGCCAGCAGCCCCCACCCAGGACAGGGGGCCGAGCAGTACTTC
CDR3 protein: CASSPHPGQGAEQYF

J gene: TRBJ1-1
V gene: TRBV5-1
clone size: NA
D gene: NA
CDR3 DNA: TGCGCCAGCAGCTTGCGGGGAGCAGACGACGCTTTCTTT
CDR3 protein: CASSLRGADDAFF

J gene: TRBJ2-7
V gene: TRBV5-1
clone size: NA
D gene: TRBD2
CDR3 DNA: TGCGCCAGCAGCAGAACTAGCGGGGGCTCCACCTACGAGCAGTACTTC
CDR3 protein: CASSRTSGGSTYEQYF

J gene: TRBJ2-6
V gene: TRBV5-8
clone size: once
D gene: NA
CDR3 DNA: TGTGCCACTCAGGGGTCGAACTCTGGGGCCAACGTCCTGACTTTC
CDR3 protein: CATQGSNSGANVLTF

J gene: TRBJ2-5
V gene: TRBV6-5
clone size: NA
D gene: TRBD2
CDR3 DNA: TGTGCCAGCAGTTACTCAGGGAAGCGGGGCTACCCAGATTACTTC
CDR3 protein: CASSYSGKRGYPDYF

J gene: TRBJ1-4
V gene: TRBV6-1
clone size: NA
D gene: NA
CDR3 DNA: TGTGCCAGCAAAGCACTCAAGGAGCGGGAAAAACTGTTTTTT
CDR3 protein: CASKALKEREKLFF

J gene: TRBJ1-1
V gene: TRBV10-1
clone size: once
D gene: TRBD1
CDR3 DNA: TGCGCCAGCAGCCGGGACAGGAGAACTGAAGCTTTCTTT
CDR3 protein: CASSRDRRTEAFF

J gene: TRBJ1-4
V gene: TRBV4-3
clone size: NA
D gene: TRBD1
CDR3 DNA: TGCGCCAGCAGCCGAATTGGACAGGGGTTGGCTGAAAAACTGTTTTTT
CDR3 protein: CASSRIGQGLAEKLFF